This T cell receptor beta chain was documented in a study of cytomegalovirus exposure and HLA in healthy donors. Across the whole study: Later, an analysis reported that the 130 or so validation repertoires had used the same platform as the approximately 600 first-cohort repertoires. Study-wide results and limits: According to the study, 150 to 200 TCR beta chains were cytomegalovirus-associated. Many donors carried some public TCRs, although rarity characterized most TCR sequences. Specificity for CMV antigens was confirmed in vitro for a few of the CMV-associated chains.

Generated by immunoSEQ multiplex PCR, the TCRdb table keeps only in-frame clones and is missing some. The table lists about 180,000 clones, roughly 85% of them singletons. As to this clone: Its target is not known.

This CDR3 region has 12 residues. The germline CDR1 and CDR2 sequences are GTSNPN and SVGIG (reference sequence). Between the trimmed V and J ends, which lost 8 bases and 4 bases, there was a span of 13 bases. The specimen was PBMCs. The chain recombines TRBV30 with TRBJ2-3; the D is unclear. The clonotype was recovered from a man younger than 35 in good health and CMV-seropositive. The CDR3 region is CAPWAPPDTQYF. In DNA, the CDR3 is TGTGCCCCCTGGGCCCCCCCAGATACGCAGTATTTT.